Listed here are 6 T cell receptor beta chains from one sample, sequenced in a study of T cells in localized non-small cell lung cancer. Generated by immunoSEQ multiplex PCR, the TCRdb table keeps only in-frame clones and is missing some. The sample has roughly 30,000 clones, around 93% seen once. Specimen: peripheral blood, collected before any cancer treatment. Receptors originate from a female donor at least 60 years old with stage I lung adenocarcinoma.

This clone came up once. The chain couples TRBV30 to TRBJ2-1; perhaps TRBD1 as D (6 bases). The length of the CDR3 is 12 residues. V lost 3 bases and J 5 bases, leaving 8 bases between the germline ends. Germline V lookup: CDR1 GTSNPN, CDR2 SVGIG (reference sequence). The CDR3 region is CAWSRGHNEQFF. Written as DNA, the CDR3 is TGTGCCTGGAGCAGGGGCCACAATGAGCAGTTCTTC.

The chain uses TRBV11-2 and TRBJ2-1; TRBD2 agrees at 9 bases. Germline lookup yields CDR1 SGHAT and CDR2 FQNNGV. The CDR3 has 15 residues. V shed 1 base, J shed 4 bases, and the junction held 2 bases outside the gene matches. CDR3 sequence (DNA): TGTGCCAGCAGCTTAGCTAGCGGGAAGTACAATGAGCAGTTCTTC. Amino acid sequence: CASSLASGKYNEQFF.

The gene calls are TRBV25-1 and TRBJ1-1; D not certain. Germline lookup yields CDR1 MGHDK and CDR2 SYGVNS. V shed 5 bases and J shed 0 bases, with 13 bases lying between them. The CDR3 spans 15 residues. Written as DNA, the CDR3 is TGTGCCAGCAGTTCCGCGAGGGCCCTGAACACTGAAGCTTTCTTT. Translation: CASSSARALNTEAFF.

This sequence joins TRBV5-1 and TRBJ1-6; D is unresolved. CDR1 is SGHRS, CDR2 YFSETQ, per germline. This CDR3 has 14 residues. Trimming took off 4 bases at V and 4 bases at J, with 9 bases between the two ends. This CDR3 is CASSEGGYNSPLHF. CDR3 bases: TGCGCCAGCAGCGAGGGAGGGTATAATTCACCCCTCCACTTT.

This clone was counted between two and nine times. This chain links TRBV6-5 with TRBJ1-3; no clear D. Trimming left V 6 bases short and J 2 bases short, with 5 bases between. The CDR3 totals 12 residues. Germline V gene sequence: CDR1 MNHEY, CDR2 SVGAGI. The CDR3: CASRNTGNTIYF. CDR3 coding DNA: TGTGCCAGCAGGAACACTGGAAACACCATATATTTT.

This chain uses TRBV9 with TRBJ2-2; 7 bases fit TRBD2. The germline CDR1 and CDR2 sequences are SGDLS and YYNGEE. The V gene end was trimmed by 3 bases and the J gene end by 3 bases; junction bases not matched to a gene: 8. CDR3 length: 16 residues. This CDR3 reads CASSAGGRSYTGELFF. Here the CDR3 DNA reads TGTGCCAGCAGCGCGGGGGGACGGTCCTACACCGGGGAGCTGTTTTTT.